These 9 T cell receptor beta chains came from one sample sequenced in a study of shared clonotypes between healthy human individuals. Sequenced by immunoSEQ multiplex PCR; TCRdb stores in-frame clones only, minus some. Found here are over a million clones, around 97% of them singletons; the top ten hold over 1%. Sequencing used naive CD4+ T cells sorted from blood. Subset meaning: CD45RA+ positively selected. Receptors originate from a man aged 30 to 39 in good health.

V and J are TRBV19 and TRBJ1-2; D not certain. Germline V gene data show CDR1 as LNHDA and CDR2 as SQIVND (reference sequence). This CDR3 contains 12 residues. The V and J ends lost 5 bases and 8 bases respectively, with 12 bases between them. The CDR3: CASSVDWGGYTF. DNA of the CDR3: TGTGCCAGTAGTGTCGACTGGGGAGGCTACACCTTC.

The chain carries TRBV7-6 and TRBJ2-1, with 13 bases aligning to TRBD2. The CDR3 is made up of 19 amino acids. V lost 5 bases, J lost 1 base, and 11 bases stayed unmatched. Per the germline V gene, CDR1 is SGHVS and CDR2 is FNYEAQ. In nucleotides, the CDR3 is TGTGCCAGCAGCCCCTTAGTCCGACTAGCGGGAGGATCCTACAATGAGCAGTTCTTC. Translating gives CASSPLVRLAGGSYNEQFF.

CDR3 region: CASRGGMTSGNTIYF. DNA of the CDR3: TGTGCCAGCAGGGGAGGGATGACCTCTGGAAACACCATATATTTT. The chain combines TRBV6-1 with TRBJ1-3, with no clear D. V was pared by 6 bases and J by 0 bases, with 12 bases between. Germline values: CDR1 MNHNS, CDR2 SASEGT. The CDR3 length is 15 residues.

As for this clone: Additional DNA sequences in this sample encode the identical CDR3. The chain combines TRBV28 with TRBJ2-5; 7 bases align to TRBD1. CDR3 size: 13 residues. Germline lookup yields CDR1 MDHEN and CDR2 SYDVKM. Trimming cost V 2 bases and J 4 bases; bases outside gene matches: 1. DNA for the CDR3: TGTGCCAGCAGTTTAAGGGGGCGAGAGACCCAGTACTTC. Residues: CASSLRGRETQYF.

The chain recombines TRBV5-8 with TRBJ2-5; TRBD2 is a possible D gene (6 bases). The CDR3 length is 13 residues. V was clipped by 0 bases and J by 5 bases, with 8 bases between them. Germline loops: CDR1 SGHTS, CDR2 YDEGEE. CDR3 protein: CASSLGGVETQYF. CDR3 DNA: TGTGCCAGCAGCTTGGGCGGGGTGGAGACCCAGTACTTC.

This chain connects TRBV5-1 to TRBJ2-5, with D possibly matching TRBD1 (6 bases). The CDR3 extends over 16 amino acids. The V gene's germline CDR1 is SGHRS and CDR2 YFSETQ. Between the trimmed V and J ends, which lost 1 base and 5 bases, there was a span of 18 bases. The CDR3 loop reads CASSLQDSSLLETQYF. The CDR3 DNA reads as TGCGCCAGCAGCTTGCAGGACAGTTCCTTACTGGAGACCCAGTACTTC.

The V gene is TRBV9, the J gene TRBJ2-1, with TRBD2 matching over 10 bases. J gave up 7 bases and V 4 bases, and 5 bases lay outside the gene matches. This CDR3 is 14 amino acids long. Germline V lookup: CDR1 SGDLS, CDR2 YYNGEE. The CDR3 bases are TGTGCCAGCAGCACGGCTAGCGGGAGTAATGAGCAGTTCTTC. Its protein product is CASSTASGSNEQFF.

This sequence joins TRBV29-1 and TRBJ2-2; TRBD2 aligns across 8 bases. This CDR3 is 15 amino acids long. The junction had 9 bases not matched to a gene; V was cut back by 5 bases and J by 4 bases. CDR1 and CDR2 (germline): SQVTM, ANQGSEA. For the CDR3, the DNA is TGCAGCGTTCTAGTGGCGGGAGGCCTCACCGGGGAGCTGTTTTTT. The encoded protein is CSVLVAGGLTGELFF.

Details on this clone: Other DNA sequences within the sample encode an identical CDR3. The chain recombines TRBV20-1 with TRBJ2-7, with D possibly being TRBD2 (5 bases). The CDR3 is made up of 10 amino acids. The V and J ends lost 6 bases and 3 bases respectively, with 6 bases between them. Germline CDR1 and CDR2: DFQATT and SNEGSKA (reference sequence). CDR3 in amino acids: CSARGYEQYF. The CDR3 bases are TGCAGTGCCCGGGGCTACGAGCAGTACTTC.